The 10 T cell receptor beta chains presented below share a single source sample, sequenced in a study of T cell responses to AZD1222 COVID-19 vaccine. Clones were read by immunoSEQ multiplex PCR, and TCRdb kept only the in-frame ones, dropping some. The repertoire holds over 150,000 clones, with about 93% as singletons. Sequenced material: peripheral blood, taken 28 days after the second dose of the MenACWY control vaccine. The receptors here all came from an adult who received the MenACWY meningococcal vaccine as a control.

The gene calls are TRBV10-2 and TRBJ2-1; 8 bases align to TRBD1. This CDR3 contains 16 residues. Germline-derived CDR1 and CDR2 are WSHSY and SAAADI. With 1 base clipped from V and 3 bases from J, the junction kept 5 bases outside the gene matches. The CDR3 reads CASSEFGDRIYNEQFF. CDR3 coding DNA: TGCGCCAGCAGTGAGTTTGGGGACAGGATCTACAATGAGCAGTTCTTC.

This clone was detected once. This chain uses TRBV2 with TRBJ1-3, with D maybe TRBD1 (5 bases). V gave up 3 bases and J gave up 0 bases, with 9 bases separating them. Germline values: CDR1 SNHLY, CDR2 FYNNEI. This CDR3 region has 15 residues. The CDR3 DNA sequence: TGTGCCAGCAGTGATTCAGGGAGCTCTGGAAACACCATATATTTT. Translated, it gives CASSDSGSSGNTIYF.

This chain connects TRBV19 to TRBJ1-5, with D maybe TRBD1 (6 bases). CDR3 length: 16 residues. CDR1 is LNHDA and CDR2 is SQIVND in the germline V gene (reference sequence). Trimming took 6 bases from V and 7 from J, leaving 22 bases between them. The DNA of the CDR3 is TGTGCCAGTAGCACTCAATCGAGGGGGGCCCTACAGCCCCAGCATTTT. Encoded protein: CASSTQSRGALQPQHF.

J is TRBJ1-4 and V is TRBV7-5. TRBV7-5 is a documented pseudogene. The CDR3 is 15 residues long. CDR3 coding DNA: TGTGTCAGAAGCCTCAGGGGAGGGGCTGTTGAAAAACTGTTTTTT. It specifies CVRSLRGGAVEKLFF.

CDR3 sequence: CASSLGASPPTDTQYF. CDR3 coding DNA: TGCGCCAGCAGCTTGGGGGCTAGCCCGCCCACAGATACGCAGTATTTT. The chain joins TRBV5-1 to TRBJ2-3, with a possible D match to TRBD2 (5 bases). The CDR3 is 16 amino acids. Looked up from germline, CDR1 is SGHRS and CDR2 is YFSETQ. The germline V and J ends were trimmed by 0 bases and 2 bases, with 13 bases remaining between them.

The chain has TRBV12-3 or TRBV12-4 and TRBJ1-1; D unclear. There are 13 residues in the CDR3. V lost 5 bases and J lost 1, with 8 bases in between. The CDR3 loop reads CASSRKPNTEAFF. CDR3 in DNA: TGTGCCAGCAGTCGGAAGCCGAACACTGAAGCTTTCTTT.

The DNA of the CDR3 is TGTGCCAGCAGCTTGGATTTCGGCAGCAGCGAGCAGTACTTC. Amino acid sequence: CASSLDFGSSEQYF. This sequence joins TRBV5-4 and TRBJ2-7; D is uncertain. The CDR3 runs 14 residues. Trimming shortened V by 0 bases and J by 6 bases, and 13 bases separated the two germline ends. From germline, CDR1 is SGHNT and CDR2 YYREEE (reference sequence).

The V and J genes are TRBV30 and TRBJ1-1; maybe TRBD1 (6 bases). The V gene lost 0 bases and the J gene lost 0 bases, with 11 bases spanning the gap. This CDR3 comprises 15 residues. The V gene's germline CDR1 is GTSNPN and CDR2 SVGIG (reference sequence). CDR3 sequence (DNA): TGTGCCTGGAGTGTCCGCGGGACACTGAACACTGAAGCTTTCTTT. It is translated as CAWSVRGTLNTEAFF.

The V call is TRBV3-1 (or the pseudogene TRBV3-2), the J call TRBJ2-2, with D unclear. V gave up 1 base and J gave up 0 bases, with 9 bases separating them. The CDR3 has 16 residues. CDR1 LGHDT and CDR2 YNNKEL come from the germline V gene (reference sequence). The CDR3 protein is CASSQASGPNTGELFF. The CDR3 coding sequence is TGTGCCAGCAGCCAAGCATCCGGCCCGAACACCGGGGAGCTGTTTTTT.

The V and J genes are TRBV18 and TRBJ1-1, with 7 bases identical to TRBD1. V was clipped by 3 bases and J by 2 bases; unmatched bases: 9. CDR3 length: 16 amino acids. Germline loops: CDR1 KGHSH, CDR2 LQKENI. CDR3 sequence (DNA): TGTGCCAGCTCACCTATGCAGGGGGTCACCAACACTGAAGCTTTCTTT. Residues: CASSPMQGVTNTEAFF. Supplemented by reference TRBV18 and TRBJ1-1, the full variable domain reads NAGVMQNPRHLVRRRGQEARLRCSPMKGHSHVYWYRQLPEEGLKFMVYLQKENIIDESGMPKERFSAEFPKEGPSILRIQQVVRGDSAAYFCASSPMQGVTNTEAFFGQGTRLTVV.